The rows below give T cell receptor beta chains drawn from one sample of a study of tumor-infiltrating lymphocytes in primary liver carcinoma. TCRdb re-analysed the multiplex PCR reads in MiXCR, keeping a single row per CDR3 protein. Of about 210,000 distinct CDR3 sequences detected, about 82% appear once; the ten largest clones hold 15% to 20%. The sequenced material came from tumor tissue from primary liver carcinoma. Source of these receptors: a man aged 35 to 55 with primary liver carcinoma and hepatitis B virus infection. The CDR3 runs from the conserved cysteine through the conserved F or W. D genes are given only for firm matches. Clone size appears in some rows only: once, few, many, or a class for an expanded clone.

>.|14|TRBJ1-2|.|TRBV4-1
CASSQVDPMGGHTF
TGCGCCAGCAGCCAAGTCGACCCTATGGGGGGCCACACCTTC
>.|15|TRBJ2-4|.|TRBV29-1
CSVEDARAPKNIQYF
TGCAGCGTTGAAGATGCCAGGGCGCCCAAAAACATTCAGTATTTC
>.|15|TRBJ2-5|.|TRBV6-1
CASTPSWGSQGTQYF
TGTGCCAGTACCCCCTCTTGGGGCAGTCAAGGGACCCAGTACTTC
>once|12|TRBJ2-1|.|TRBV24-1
CTTSELQDEQFF
TGTACCACCAGTGAACTTCAAGACGAGCAGTTCTTC
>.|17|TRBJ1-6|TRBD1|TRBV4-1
CASSQHRGQGRNSPLHF
TGCGCCAGCAGCCAACATCGGGGACAGGGCAGGAATTCACCCCTCCACTTT
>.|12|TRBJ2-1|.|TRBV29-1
CSVMNILNEQFF
TGCAGCGTTATGAATATTCTTAATGAGCAGTTTTTC
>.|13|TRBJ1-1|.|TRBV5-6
CATSRDKGMGAIF
TGTGCCACCAGTCGAGACAAGGGAATGGGAGCTATCTTC
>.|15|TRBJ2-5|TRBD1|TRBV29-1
CSVEVDRGRTATQYF
TGCAGCGTTGAAGTGGACAGGGGGCGAACAGCGACCCAGTACTTC
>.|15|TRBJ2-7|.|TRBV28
CASSPGHQGWDEQYF
TGTGCCAGCAGTCCCGGACACCAGGGTTGGGACGAGCAGTACTTC
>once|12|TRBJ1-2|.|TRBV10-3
CAISECTRTYTF
TGTGCCATCAGTGAGTGCACTAGAACCTACACCTTC
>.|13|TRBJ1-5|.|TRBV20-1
CSARVYSNQPQHF
TGCAGTGCTAGGGTTTATAGCAATCAGCCCCAGCATTTT
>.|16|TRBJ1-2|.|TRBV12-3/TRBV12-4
CASSFLYREPDYGYTF
TGTGCCAGCAGTTTCCTCTACAGGGAGCCAGACTATGGGTACACCTTC
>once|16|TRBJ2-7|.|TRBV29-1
CSAMTTGTGNPYEQYF
TGCAGCGCCATGACAACTGGGACCGGCAATCCCTACGAGCAATACTTC
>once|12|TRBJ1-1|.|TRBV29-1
CSVGIGMTEAIF
TGCAGCGTGGGAATAGGCATGACTGAAGCTATCTTT
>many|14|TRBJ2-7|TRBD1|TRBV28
CASSPGQGAREQYF
TGTGCCAGCAGCCCTGGACAGGGGGCTCGGGAGCAGTACTTC
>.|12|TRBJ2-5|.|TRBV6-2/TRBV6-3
CPSSNSQETQCF
TGTCCCAGCAGCAACAGCCAAGAGACCCAGTGTTTC
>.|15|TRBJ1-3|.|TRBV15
CATNRDQGSGNTIYF
TGTGCCACCAACAGAGATCAGGGATCTGGAAACACCATATATTTT
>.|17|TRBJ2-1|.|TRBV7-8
CASSVGWGGAAGDEQLF
TGTGCCAGCAGCGTAGGGTGGGGCGGAGCTGCGGGCGATGAGCAGTTATTC
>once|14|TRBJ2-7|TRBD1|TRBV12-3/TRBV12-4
CASSWGAGGYEHYF
TGTGCCAGCAGTTGGGGGGCAGGGGGCTACGAGCATTACTTC
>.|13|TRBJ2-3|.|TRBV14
CASSRGYTNTHYF
TGTGCCAGCAGCCGAGGATACACGAATACGCATTATTTT
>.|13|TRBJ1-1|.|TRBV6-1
CANSPQGRTEAFF
TGTGCCAACAGTCCACAGGGTAGGACTGAAGCTTTCTTT
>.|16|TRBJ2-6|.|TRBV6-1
CAGTGTRGTGANVLTF
TGTGCCGGTACCGGGACAAGGGGTACTGGGGCCAACGTCCTGACTTTC
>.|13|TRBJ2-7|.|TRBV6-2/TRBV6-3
CASSNEVPYVQHF
TGTGCCAGCAGTAATGAGGTACCCTACGTGCAGCACTTC
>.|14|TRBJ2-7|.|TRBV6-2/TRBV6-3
CASSSPGSGYEHYF
TGTGCCAGCAGTTCGCCAGGGTCAGGGTACGAACACTACTTC
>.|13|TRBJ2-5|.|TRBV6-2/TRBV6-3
CAISYWAQETQYF
TGTGCCATCAGTTACTGGGCCCAAGAGACCCAATACTTC
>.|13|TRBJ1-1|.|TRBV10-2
CASSELESTEVFF
TGCGCCAGCAGTGAACTAGAAAGCACTGAAGTTTTCTTT
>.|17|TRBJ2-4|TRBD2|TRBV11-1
CAISFPGTSRTKSIQYF
TGTGCCATCAGCTTTCCTGGGACTAGCAGGACCAAAAGCATTCAGTACTTC
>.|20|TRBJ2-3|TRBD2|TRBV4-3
CASSQGLPSGTSGRADTQYF
TGCGCCAGCAGCCAAGGTCTTCCCTCAGGGACCAGCGGGAGAGCAGATACGCAGTATTTT